This T cell receptor (beta chain) was sequenced in a study of cytomegalovirus exposure and HLA in healthy donors. This clone has only a few counts. The CDR3 totals 14 residues. CDR1 is SNHLY and CDR2 is FYNNEI in the germline V gene. The ends lost 0 bases at V and 10 bases at J; junction bases unmatched: 6. PCR primers comprised 60 Vbeta and 13 Jbeta primers. Clones were sequenced by immunoSEQ multiplex PCR, and TCRdb holds only the in-frame ones, with some missing. The sample yields approximately 100,000 clones, approximately 85% seen once. V usage is TRBV2 and J usage is TRBJ2-1; 7 positions agree with TRBD2. The sequence was collected from a man aged 30-40 years in good health and CMV-seronegative. The specimen was PBMCs. The CDR3 protein is CASSEALGGGEQFF. The CDR3 bases are TGTGCCAGCAGTGAAGCGTTGGGCGGGGGAGAGCAGTTCTTC.